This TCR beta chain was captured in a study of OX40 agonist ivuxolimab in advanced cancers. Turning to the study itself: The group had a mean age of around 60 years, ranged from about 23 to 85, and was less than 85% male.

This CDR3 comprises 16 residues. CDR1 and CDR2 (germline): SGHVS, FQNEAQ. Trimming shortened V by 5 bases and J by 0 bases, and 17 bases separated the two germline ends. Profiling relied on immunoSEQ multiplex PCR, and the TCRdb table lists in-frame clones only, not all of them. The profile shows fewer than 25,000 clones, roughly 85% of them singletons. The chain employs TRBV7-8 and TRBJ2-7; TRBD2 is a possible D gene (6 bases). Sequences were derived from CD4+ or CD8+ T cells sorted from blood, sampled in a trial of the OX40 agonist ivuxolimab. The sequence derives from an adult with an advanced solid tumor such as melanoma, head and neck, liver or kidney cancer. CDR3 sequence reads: CASSPQGGLSSYEQYF. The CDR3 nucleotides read TGTGCCAGCAGCCCCCAGGGAGGTTTGAGCTCCTACGAGCAGTACTTC.